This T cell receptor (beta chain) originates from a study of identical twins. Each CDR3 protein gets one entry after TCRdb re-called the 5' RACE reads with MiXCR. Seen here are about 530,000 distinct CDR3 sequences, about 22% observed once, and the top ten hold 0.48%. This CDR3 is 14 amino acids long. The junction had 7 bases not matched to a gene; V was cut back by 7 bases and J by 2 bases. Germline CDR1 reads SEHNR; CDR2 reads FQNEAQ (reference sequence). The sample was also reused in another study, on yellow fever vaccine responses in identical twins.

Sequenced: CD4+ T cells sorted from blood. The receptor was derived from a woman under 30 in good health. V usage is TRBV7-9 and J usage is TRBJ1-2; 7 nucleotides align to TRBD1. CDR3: CASNPTGTNYGYTF. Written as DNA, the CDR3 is TGTGCCAGCAACCCGACAGGGACAAACTATGGCTACACCTTC.